A single sample is the source of the 25 T cell receptor beta chains below, sequenced in a study of a mutant IDH1 vaccine in newly diagnosed glioma. Antigens for these TCRs are unknown. Noted time point: week 23, last vaccination. Topical imiquimod accompanied each vaccine dose, which consisted of 300 ug of mutant IDH1 20-mer peptide. Method: immunoSEQ multiplex PCR; TCRdb's copy keeps in-frame clones and lacks some. Of tens of thousands of clones in the sample, roughly 84% are singletons; the top ten hold 4%. This sample comprised PBMCs, obtained from a glioma patient whose treatment included an IDH1 peptide vaccine. The receptors shown here come from a man aged 25-40 years with glioma.

The gene calls are TRBV5-1 and TRBJ2-3; TRBD1 aligns across 8 bases. Germline V CDR1 and CDR2: SGHRS, YFSETQ. This CDR3 contains 14 residues. Losses at the gene ends were 7 bases for V and 2 bases for J; bases not matched to a gene: 6. In DNA, the CDR3 is TGCGCCAGCCACGGACAGGGCCTCACAGATACGCAGTATTTT. Protein product: CASHGQGLTDTQYF.

The gene calls are TRBV4-1 and TRBJ2-7, with a possible D match to TRBD1 (6 bases). The V and J ends lost 1 base and 2 bases respectively, with 15 bases between them. This CDR3 has 16 amino acids. Germline CDR1 is MGHRA and CDR2 is YSYEKL. CDR3 loop: CASSQASGTFPYEQYF. For the CDR3, the DNA is TGCGCCAGCAGCCAAGCATCCGGGACATTTCCCTACGAGCAGTACTTC.

V usage is TRBV5-4 and J usage is TRBJ1-4, with TRBD1 matching 10 bases. Germline V gene lookup returns CDR1 SGHNT and CDR2 YYREEE (reference sequence). Trimming at V came to 4 bases and at J to 3 bases, leaving 6 bases not matched to a gene. This CDR3 has 16 residues. CDR3 loop: CASSPGTGAPNEKLFF. In nucleotides, the CDR3 is TGTGCCAGCAGCCCGGGGACAGGGGCACCTAATGAAAAACTGTTTTTT.

This chain links TRBV28 with TRBJ2-1; TRBD2 is a possible D gene (5 bases). The CDR3 contains 15 residues. The V end lost 6 bases, the J end lost 1 base, and 13 bases lay between the germline ends. From germline, CDR1 is MDHEN and CDR2 SYDVKM. CDR3 nucleotide sequence: TGTGCCAGCAGGGAGGACGGCCGATCCTACAATGAGCAGTTCTTC. Amino acid sequence: CASREDGRSYNEQFF.

The sample holds a few counts of this clone. The chain's CDR3 is CARIRGRRSNQPQHF. The CDR3 DNA sequence: TGTGCCAGAATCCGGGGGCGGCGGAGCAATCAGCCCCAGCATTTT. This sequence joins TRBV5-3 and TRBJ1-5; the D gene is possibly TRBD1 (6 bases). TRBV5-3 is flagged as an ORF with uncertain function. Trimming cost V 6 bases and J 1 base, with 14 bases left between them. This CDR3 comprises 15 residues.

The genes are TRBV4-1 and TRBJ2-1; 13 nucleotides agree with TRBD2. The junction had 1 base not matched to a gene; V was cut back by 3 bases and J by 5 bases. Germline V lookup: CDR1 MGHRA, CDR2 YSYEKL. CDR3 size: 15 residues. CDR3 loop: CASSQGLAGNNEQFF. In nucleotides, the CDR3 is TGCGCCAGCAGCCAGGGACTAGCGGGGAACAATGAGCAGTTCTTC.

The chain links TRBV6-6 to TRBJ2-1, with 7 nucleotides matching TRBD1. The V gene's germline CDR1 is MNHNY and CDR2 SVGAGI (reference sequence). V shed 2 bases, J shed 7 bases, and the junction held 5 bases outside the gene matches. CDR3 length: 14 residues. This chain's CDR3 is CASSYKGGMNEQFF. Here the CDR3 DNA reads TGTGCCAGCAGTTACAAAGGGGGCATGAATGAGCAGTTCTTC.

The chain is built from TRBV5-1 and TRBJ2-5, with TRBD1 matching over 9 bases. Losses at the gene ends were 0 bases for V and 10 bases for J; bases not matched to a gene: 10. The length of the CDR3 is 15 residues. Germline values: CDR1 SGHRS, CDR2 YFSETQ. CDR3 residues: CASSLAYPGTGLQYF. DNA of the CDR3: TGCGCCAGCAGCTTGGCTTACCCGGGGACAGGGCTCCAGTACTTC.

This clone was detected once. The chain couples TRBV5-8 to TRBJ2-3, with 9 bases lining up with TRBD2. Per the germline V gene, CDR1 is SGHTS and CDR2 is YDEGEE. This CDR3 is 15 amino acids long. Trimming at V came to 0 bases and at J to 8 bases, leaving 7 bases not matched to a gene. CDR3 amino acids: CASSLVRGGKGTQYF. The CDR3 nucleotides are TGTGCCAGCAGCTTGGTGCGGGGGGGCAAGGGTACGCAGTATTTT.

V usage is TRBV18 and J usage is TRBJ2-2; weak D call: TRBD1 (7 bases). CDR3 length: 14 residues. The V gene's germline CDR1 is KGHSH and CDR2 LQKENI. The germline V and J ends were trimmed by 5 bases and 3 bases, with 10 bases remaining between them. The CDR3 sequence: CASSTRGDTGELFF. CDR3 coding DNA: TGTGCCAGCTCAACCAGGGGGGACACCGGGGAGCTGTTTTTT.

The gene calls are TRBV6-5 and TRBJ2-1, with 8 bases that match TRBD2. Germline V lookup: CDR1 MNHEY, CDR2 SVGAGI. Losses at the gene ends were 5 bases for V and 3 bases for J; bases not matched to a gene: 6. The CDR3 is 15 residues long. The CDR3, as DNA: TGTGCCAGCAGTGGCGGACTAGCCGGCTACAATGAGCAGTTCTTC. As protein: CASSGGLAGYNEQFF.

The chain joins TRBV5-1 to TRBJ2-1; no firm D call. Germline V gene sequence: CDR1 SGHRS, CDR2 YFSETQ. Trimming took 2 bases from V and 7 from J, leaving 10 bases between them. The CDR3 totals 13 residues. This CDR3 is CASSLSKLNEQFF. CDR3 in DNA: TGCGCCAGCAGCTTAAGTAAGCTTAATGAGCAGTTCTTC.

V and J are TRBV28 and TRBJ1-5; D is unresolved. The CDR3 spans 15 residues. V shed 5 bases and J shed 7 bases, with 18 bases lying between them. CDR1 is MDHEN, CDR2 SYDVKM, per germline. The CDR3 DNA follows: TGTGCCAGCAGTAACGAAGGGCCCAGAGGCCAGCCCCAGCATTTT. Translation gives CASSNEGPRGQPQHF.

This clone appeared once. The chain is built from TRBV21-1 and TRBJ2-7; the table's D call TRBD1 went unverified against the DNA. TRBV21-1 is deemed a pseudogene. The CDR3 has 17 residues. The CDR3 loop is CASSPSETGGPWYEQYF. In nucleotides, the CDR3 is TGTGCCAGCAGCCCTTCCGAAACAGGGGGCCCTTGGTACGAGCAGTACTTC.

V usage is TRBV7-9 and J usage is TRBJ1-2; a possible D gene is TRBD1 (5 bases). V lost 1 base and J lost 2, with 11 bases in between. Looked up from germline, CDR1 is SEHNR and CDR2 is FQNEAQ (reference sequence). The CDR3 runs 15 residues. For the CDR3, the DNA is TGTGCCAGCAGCTTAGTAACAGGAGCCAACTATGGCTACACCTTC. It specifies CASSLVTGANYGYTF.

The chain couples TRBV6-6 to TRBJ2-1, with D tentatively TRBD1 (5 bases). V lost 6 bases and J lost 6, with 15 bases in between. Germline V gene data show CDR1 as MNHNY and CDR2 as SVGAGI (reference sequence). CDR3 length equals 14 residues. This CDR3 is CASSSGQGSNEQFF. In DNA, the CDR3 is TGTGCCAGCAGCTCCGGACAAGGGTCCAATGAGCAGTTCTTC.

This clone has only one observation. The genes are TRBV5-6 and TRBJ1-1; 10 bases align to TRBD1. J lost 2 bases, V lost 4 bases, and 11 bases had no gene match. The CDR3 is 17 residues long. Germline CDR1 and CDR2: SGHDT and YYEEEE. CDR3 region: CASSQDRGRLRNTEAFF. The CDR3 bases are TGTGCCAGCAGCCAGGACAGGGGGAGGTTAAGAAACACTGAAGCTTTCTTT. Variable domain in full (rest from reference TRBV5-6 and TRBJ1-1): DAGVTQSPTHLIKTRGQQVTLRCSPKSGHDTVSWYQQALGQGPQFIFQYYEEEERQRGNFPDRFSGHQFPNYSSELNVNALLLGDSALYLCASSQDRGRLRNTEAFFGQGTRLTVV.

The chain joins TRBV7-9 to TRBJ1-4; 10 nucleotides align to TRBD1. The germline V gene has CDR1 SEHNR and CDR2 FQNEAQ (reference sequence). The CDR3 has 16 amino acids. After removal of 5 bases from V and 4 bases from J, the junction contained 7 bases not matched to a gene. CDR3 nucleotides: TGTGCCAGCAGCCTACCACGGACAGGGGGTAATGAAAAACTGTTTTTT. This codes for CASSLPRTGGNEKLFF.

This clone appeared a single time. V is TRBV29-1 and J is TRBJ2-7, with a tentative D call TRBD2 (7 bases). Germline CDR1 and CDR2: SQVTM and ANQGSEA. The CDR3 has 13 residues. V was cut by 6 bases and J by 4 bases, with 16 bases left in between. The CDR3 region has the DNA TGCAGCGTCCTAGGGGGGGGATCATACGAGCAGTACTTC. It yields the protein CSVLGGGSYEQYF.

This clone was observed a single time. The chain combines TRBV5-1 with TRBJ2-1; D is possibly TRBD1 (6 bases). The length of the CDR3 is 15 residues. Trimming left V 3 bases short and J 3 bases short, with 13 bases between. Germline CDR1 is SGHRS and CDR2 is YFSETQ. This chain's CDR3 is CASSSDSRNYNEQFF. CDR3 coding DNA: TGCGCCAGCAGCTCGGACAGTAGAAACTACAATGAGCAGTTCTTC.

The V call is TRBV4-1, the J call TRBJ1-2; D possibly corresponds to TRBD1 (5 bases). V lost 1 base and J lost 4, with 7 bases in between. This CDR3 contains 13 residues. Germline V lookup: CDR1 MGHRA, CDR2 YSYEKL. In DNA, the CDR3 is TGCGCCAGCAGCCAAGTCGACAGCTATGGCTACACCTTC. The encoded protein is CASSQVDSYGYTF.

CDR3 residues: CASSLGGNHGYTF. DNA of the CDR3: TGTGCCAGCAGTTTAGGGGGGAATCATGGCTACACCTTC. This sequence joins TRBV28 and TRBJ1-2; tentative D call: TRBD1 (5 bases). The V and J ends lost 2 bases and 6 bases respectively, with 10 bases between them. CDR1 and CDR2 (germline): MDHEN, SYDVKM. The CDR3 has 13 amino acids.

The V gene is TRBV6-6, the J gene TRBJ2-5; TRBD2 matches 10 bases. Germline V lookup: CDR1 MNHNY, CDR2 SVGAGI (reference sequence). With 4 bases clipped from V and 7 bases from J, the junction kept 12 bases outside the gene matches. This CDR3 has 16 amino acids. The CDR3 bases are TGTGCCAGCAGTTTAATCCCACTAGCGGGGCCACGGACCCAGTACTTC. Its protein is CASSLIPLAGPRTQYF.

This clone appeared once. CDR3 region: CASSSTGTGRSEQYF. Here the CDR3 DNA reads TGTGCCAGCAGTTCGACCGGGACAGGGCGGAGCGAGCAGTACTTC. This chain joins TRBV28 and TRBJ2-7; TRBD1 matches 9 bases. After removal of 4 bases from V and 6 bases from J, the junction contained 10 bases not matched to a gene. Per germline, CDR1 MDHEN and CDR2 SYDVKM. CDR3 length: 15 residues. Variable domain in full (rest from reference TRBV28 and TRBJ2-7): DVKVTQSSRYLVKRTGEKVFLECVQDMDHENMFWYRQDPGLGLRLIYFSYDVKMKEKGDIPEGYSVSREKKERFSLILESASTNQTSMYLCASSSTGTGRSEQYFGPGTRLTVT.

The rearrangement uses TRBV11-2 and TRBJ1-1, with TRBD1 as a possible D gene (5 bases). The CDR3 consists of 12 residues. Germline CDR1 is SGHAT and CDR2 is FQNNGV. Deletions cut 5 bases from V and 4 bases from J, with 8 bases between. The CDR3 region has the DNA TGTGCCAGCAGCGGGGGGTCCACTGAAGCTTTCTTT. It codes for CASSGGSTEAFF. Complete variable domain (other parts from reference TRBV11-2 and TRBJ1-1): EAGVAQSPRYKIIEKRQSVAFWCNPISGHATLYWYQQILGQGPKLLIQFQNNGVVDDSQLPKDRFSAERLKGVDSTLKIQPAKLEDSAVYLCASSGGSTEAFFGQGTRLTVV.